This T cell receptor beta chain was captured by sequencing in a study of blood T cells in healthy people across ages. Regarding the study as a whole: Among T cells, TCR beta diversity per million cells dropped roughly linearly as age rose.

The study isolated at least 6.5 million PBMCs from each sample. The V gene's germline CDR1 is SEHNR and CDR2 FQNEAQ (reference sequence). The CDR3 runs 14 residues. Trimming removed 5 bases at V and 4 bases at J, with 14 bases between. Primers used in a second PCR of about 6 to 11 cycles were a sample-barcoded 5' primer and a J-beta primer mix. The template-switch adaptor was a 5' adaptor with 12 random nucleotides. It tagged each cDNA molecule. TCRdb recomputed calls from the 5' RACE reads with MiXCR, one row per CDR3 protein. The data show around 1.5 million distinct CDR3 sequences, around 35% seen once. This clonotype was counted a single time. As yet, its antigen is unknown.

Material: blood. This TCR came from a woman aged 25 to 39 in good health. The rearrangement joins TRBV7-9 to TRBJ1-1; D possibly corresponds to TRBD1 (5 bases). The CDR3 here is CASSLAGLATEAFF. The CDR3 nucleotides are TGTGCCAGCAGCCTTGCAGGGTTGGCCACTGAAGCTTTCTTT.